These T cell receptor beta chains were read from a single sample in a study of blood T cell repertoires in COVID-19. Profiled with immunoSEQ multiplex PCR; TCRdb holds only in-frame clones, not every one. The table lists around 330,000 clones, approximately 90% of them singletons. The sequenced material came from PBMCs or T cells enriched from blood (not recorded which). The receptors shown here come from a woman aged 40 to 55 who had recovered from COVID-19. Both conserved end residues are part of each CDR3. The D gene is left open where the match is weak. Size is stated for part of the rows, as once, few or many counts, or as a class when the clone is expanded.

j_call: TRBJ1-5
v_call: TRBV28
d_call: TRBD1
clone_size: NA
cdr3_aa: CASSFLDRGYQPQHF
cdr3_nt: TGTGCCAGCAGTTTCCTAGACAGGGGGTATCAGCCCCAGCATTTT

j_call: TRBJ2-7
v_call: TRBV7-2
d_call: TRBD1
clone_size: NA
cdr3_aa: CASSLGGTGITLNYEQYF
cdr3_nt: TGTGCCAGCAGCTTAGGTGGGACAGGGATAACCCTTAATTACGAGCAGTACTTC

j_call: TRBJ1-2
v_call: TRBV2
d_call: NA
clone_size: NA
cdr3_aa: CASTQDRANYGYTF
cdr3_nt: TGTGCCAGCACCCAGGACAGAGCTAACTATGGCTACACCTTC

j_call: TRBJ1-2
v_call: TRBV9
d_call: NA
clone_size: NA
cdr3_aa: CASSRLGGYTF
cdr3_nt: TGTGCCAGCAGCCGCCTAGGTGGCTACACCTTC

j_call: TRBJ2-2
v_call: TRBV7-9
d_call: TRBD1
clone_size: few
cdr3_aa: CASSLELGGAIGELFF
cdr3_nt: TGTGCCAGCAGCTTAGAGTTAGGGGGCGCAATCGGGGAGCTGTTTTTT

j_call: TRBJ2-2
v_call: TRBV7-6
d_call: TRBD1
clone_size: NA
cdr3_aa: CASSSETGMNTGELFF
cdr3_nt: TGTGCCAGCAGCTCCGAGACAGGGATGAACACCGGGGAGCTGTTTTTT

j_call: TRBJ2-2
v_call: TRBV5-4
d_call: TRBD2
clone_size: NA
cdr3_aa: CASSGAGAGTGELFF
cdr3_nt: TGTGCCAGCAGCGGGGCGGGAGCGGGGACCGGGGAGCTGTTTTTT

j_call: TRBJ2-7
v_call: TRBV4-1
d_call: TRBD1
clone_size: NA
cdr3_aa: CASSQTGTGDYEQYF
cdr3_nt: TGCGCCAGCAGCCAGACCGGGACAGGGGACTACGAGCAGTACTTC

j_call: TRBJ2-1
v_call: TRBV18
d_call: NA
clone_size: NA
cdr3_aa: CASSPNSYNEQFF
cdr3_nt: TGTGCCAGCTCACCAAACAGTTACAATGAGCAGTTCTTC

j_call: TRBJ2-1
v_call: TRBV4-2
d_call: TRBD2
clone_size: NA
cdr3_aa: CASSQDTGLAGRSYNEQFF
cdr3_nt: TGTGCCAGCAGCCAAGATACGGGGCTAGCGGGGCGTTCCTACAATGAGCAGTTCTTC

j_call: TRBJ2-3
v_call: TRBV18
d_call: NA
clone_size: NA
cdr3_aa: CASSPISTDTQYF
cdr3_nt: TGTGCCAGCTCACCAATAAGCACAGATACGCAGTATTTT

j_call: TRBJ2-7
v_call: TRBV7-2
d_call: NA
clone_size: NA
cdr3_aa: CASSPDRGGTYEQYF
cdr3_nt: TGTGCCAGCAGCCCCGACAGGGGAGGGACCTACGAGCAGTACTTC

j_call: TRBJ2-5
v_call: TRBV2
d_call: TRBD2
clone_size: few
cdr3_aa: CASSRGLAVLQETQYF
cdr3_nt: TGTGCCAGCAGTAGGGGACTAGCGGTTCTCCAAGAGACCCAGTACTTC

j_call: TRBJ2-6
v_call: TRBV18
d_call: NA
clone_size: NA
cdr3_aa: CASSPINSGANVLTF
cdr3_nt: TGTGCCAGCTCACCTATAAACTCTGGGGCCAACGTCCTGACTTTC

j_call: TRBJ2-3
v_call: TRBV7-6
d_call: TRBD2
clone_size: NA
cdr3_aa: CASSLAFSGITDTQYF
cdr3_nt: TGTGCCAGCAGCTTAGCGTTTAGCGGGATCACAGATACGCAGTATTTT

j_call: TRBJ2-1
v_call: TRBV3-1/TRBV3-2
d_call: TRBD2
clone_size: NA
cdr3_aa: CASSQGLAGASVNEQFF
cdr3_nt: TGTGCCAGCAGCCAAGGTCTAGCGGGGGCCTCGGTCAATGAGCAGTTCTTC

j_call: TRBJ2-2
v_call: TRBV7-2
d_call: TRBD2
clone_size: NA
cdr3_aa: CASWLTSGSAGELFF
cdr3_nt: TGTGCCAGCTGGCTGACTAGCGGGAGTGCCGGGGAGCTGTTTTTT

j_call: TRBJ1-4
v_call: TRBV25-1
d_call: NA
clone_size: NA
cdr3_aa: CASSEIWKGGQDEKLFF
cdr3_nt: TGTGCCAGCAGTGAAATATGGAAAGGGGGTCAGGATGAAAAACTGTTTTTT

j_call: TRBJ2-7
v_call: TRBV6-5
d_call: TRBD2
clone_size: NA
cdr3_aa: CASSYSGGEYEQYF
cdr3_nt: TGTGCCAGCAGTTACTCGGGAGGGGAGTACGAGCAGTACTTC

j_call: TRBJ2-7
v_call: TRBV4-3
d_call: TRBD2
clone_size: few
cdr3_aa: CASSPGTSGVYEQYF
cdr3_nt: TGCGCCAGCAGCCCCGGGACTAGCGGGGTCTACGAGCAGTACTTC

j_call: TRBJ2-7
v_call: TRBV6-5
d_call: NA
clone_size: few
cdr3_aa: CASSPQPDRSYEQYF
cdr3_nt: TGTGCCAGCAGTCCACAACCCGACAGATCCTACGAGCAGTACTTC

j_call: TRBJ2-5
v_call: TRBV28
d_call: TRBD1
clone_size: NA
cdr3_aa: CASSTRTQGAETQYF
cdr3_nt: TGTGCCAGCAGTACACGGACCCAGGGGGCAGAGACCCAGTACTTC

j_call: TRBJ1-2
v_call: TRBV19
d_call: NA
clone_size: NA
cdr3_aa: CASRREPNSNYGYTF
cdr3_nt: TGTGCCAGTCGCAGGGAACCCAATTCTAACTATGGCTACACCTTC

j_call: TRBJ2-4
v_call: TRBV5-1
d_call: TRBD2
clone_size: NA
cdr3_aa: CASSPAGGRDIQYF
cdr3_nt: TGCGCCAGCAGCCCGGCGGGGGGGAGGGACATTCAGTACTTC

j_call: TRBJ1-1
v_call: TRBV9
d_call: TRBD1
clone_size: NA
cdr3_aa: CASSPRTGGLNTEAFF
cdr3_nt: TGTGCCAGCAGCCCTCGGACAGGGGGCCTGAACACTGAAGCTTTCTTT

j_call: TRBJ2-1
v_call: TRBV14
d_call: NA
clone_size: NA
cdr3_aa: CASSPDLYNEQFF
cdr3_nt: TGTGCCAGCAGCCCAGACCTTTACAATGAGCAGTTCTTC

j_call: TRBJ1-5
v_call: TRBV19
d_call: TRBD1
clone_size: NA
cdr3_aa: CASSSKDRGLQPQHF
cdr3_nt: TGTGCCAGTAGTTCGAAGGACAGGGGGCTTCAGCCCCAGCATTTT

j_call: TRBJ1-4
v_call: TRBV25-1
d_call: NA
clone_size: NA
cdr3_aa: CASSEYGPGGVNEKLFF
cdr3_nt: TGTGCCAGCAGTGAATACGGCCCTGGGGGGGTCAATGAAAAACTGTTTTTT

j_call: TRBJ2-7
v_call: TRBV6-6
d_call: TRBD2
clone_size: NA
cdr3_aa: CASSDRDYSYEQYF
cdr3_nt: TGTGCCAGCAGTGACCGGGACTACTCCTACGAGCAGTACTTC

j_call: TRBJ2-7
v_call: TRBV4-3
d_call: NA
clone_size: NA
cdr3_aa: CASSQEVRAAYEQYF
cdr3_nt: TGCGCCAGCAGCCAAGAAGTCAGGGCAGCCTACGAGCAGTACTTC

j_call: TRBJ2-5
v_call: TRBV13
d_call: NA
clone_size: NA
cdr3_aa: CASSISQETQYF
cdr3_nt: TGTGCCAGCAGCATCTCCCAAGAGACCCAGTACTTC

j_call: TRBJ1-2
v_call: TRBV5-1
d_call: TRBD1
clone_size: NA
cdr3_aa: CASSPGRRQGANYGYTF
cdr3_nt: TGCGCCAGCAGCCCCGGACGTCGACAGGGGGCTAACTATGGCTACACCTTC

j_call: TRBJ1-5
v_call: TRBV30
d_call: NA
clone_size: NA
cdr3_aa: CAWSLRQASNQPQHF
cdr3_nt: TGTGCCTGGAGTCTACGACAGGCTAGCAATCAGCCCCAGCATTTT